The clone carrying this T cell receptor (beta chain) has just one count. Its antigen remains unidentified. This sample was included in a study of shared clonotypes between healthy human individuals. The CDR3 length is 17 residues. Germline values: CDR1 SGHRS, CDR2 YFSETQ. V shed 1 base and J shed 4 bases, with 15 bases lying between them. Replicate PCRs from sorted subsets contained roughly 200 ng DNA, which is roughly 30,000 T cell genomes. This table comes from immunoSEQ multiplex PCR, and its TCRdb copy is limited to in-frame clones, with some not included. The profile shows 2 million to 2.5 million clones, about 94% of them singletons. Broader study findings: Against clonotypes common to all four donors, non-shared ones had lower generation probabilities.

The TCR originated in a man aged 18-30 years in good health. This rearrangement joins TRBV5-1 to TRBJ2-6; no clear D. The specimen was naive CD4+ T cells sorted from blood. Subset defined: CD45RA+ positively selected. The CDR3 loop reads CASSLMKPVPGANVLTF. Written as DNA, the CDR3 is TGCGCCAGCAGCTTGATGAAGCCCGTTCCGGGGGCCAACGTCCTGACTTTC.